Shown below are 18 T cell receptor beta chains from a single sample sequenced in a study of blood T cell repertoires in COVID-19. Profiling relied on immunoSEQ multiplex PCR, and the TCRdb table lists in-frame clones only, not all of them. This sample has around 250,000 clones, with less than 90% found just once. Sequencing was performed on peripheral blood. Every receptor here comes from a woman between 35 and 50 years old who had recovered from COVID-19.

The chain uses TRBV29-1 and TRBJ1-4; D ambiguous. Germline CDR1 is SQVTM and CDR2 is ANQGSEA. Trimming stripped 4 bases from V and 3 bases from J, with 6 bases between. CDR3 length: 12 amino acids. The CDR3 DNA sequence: TGCAGCGTTGCACGGGCTAATGAAAAACTGTTTTTT. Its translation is CSVARANEKLFF.

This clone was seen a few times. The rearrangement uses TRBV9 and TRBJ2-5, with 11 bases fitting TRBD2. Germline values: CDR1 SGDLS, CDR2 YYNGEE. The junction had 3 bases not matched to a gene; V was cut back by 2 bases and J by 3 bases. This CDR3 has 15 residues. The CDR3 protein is CASSVGTSGEETQYF. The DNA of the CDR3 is TGTGCCAGCAGCGTCGGGACTAGCGGCGAAGAGACCCAGTACTTC.

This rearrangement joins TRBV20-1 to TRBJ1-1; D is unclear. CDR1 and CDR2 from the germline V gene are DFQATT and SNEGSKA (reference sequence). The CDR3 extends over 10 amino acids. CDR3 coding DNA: TGCAGGCCACAGCACACTGAAGCTTTCTTT. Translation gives CRPQHTEAFF.

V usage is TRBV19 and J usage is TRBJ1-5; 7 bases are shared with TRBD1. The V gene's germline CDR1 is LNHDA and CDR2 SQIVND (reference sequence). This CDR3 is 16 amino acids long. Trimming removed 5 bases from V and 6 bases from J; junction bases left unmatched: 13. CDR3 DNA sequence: TGTGCCAGTAGTTCCCGAAACTACAGGGGCCCTCAGCCCCAGCATTTT. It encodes CASSSRNYRGPQPQHF.

The CDR3 sequence is CASSLAPGVINTEAFF. The CDR3 DNA reads TGTGCCAGCAGCTTAGCCCCGGGAGTGATAAACACTGAAGCTTTCTTT. V and J are TRBV5-6 and TRBJ1-1; D unclear. The ends were cut back, 2 bases at V and 2 bases at J, with 16 bases in the middle. The CDR3 is made up of 16 amino acids. Germline V gives CDR1 SGHDT, CDR2 YYEEEE.

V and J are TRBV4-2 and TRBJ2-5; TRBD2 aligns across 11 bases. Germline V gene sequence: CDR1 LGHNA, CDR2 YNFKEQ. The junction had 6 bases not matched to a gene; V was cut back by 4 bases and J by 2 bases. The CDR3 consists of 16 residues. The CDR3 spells CASSPGVAGGQETQYF. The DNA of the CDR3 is TGTGCCAGCAGCCCCGGGGTAGCGGGGGGGCAAGAGACCCAGTACTTC.

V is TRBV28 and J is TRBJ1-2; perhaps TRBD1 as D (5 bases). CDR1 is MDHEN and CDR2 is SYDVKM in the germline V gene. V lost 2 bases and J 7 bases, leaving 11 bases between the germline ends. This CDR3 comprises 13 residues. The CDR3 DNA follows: TGTGCCAGCAGTTTAACGCAGGGTTCTGGCTACACCTTC. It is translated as CASSLTQGSGYTF.

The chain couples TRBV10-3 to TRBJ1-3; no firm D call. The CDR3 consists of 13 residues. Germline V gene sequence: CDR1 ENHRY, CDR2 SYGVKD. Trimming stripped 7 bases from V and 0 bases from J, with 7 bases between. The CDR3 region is CAITRSSGNTIYF. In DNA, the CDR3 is TGTGCCATCACAAGGAGCTCTGGAAACACCATATATTTT.

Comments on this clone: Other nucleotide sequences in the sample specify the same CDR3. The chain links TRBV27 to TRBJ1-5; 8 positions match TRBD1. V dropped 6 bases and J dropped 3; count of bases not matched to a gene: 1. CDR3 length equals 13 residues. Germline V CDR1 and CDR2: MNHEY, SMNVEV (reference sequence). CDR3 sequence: CASRTGDNQPQHF. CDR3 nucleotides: TGTGCCAGCAGGACAGGGGACAATCAGCCCCAGCATTTT.

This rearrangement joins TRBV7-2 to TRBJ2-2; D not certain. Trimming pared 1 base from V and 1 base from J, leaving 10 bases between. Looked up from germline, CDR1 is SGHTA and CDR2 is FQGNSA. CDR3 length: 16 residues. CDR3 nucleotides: TGTGCCAGCAGCTTAGGAGGCATCTTGAACACCGGGGAGCTGTTTTTT. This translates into CASSLGGILNTGELFF.

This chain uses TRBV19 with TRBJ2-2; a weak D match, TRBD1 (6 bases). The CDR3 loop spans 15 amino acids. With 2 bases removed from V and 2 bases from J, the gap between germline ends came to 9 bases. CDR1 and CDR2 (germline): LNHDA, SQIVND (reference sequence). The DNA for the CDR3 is TGTGCCAGTAGTATAAAGGGACACAACACCGGGGAGCTGTTTTTT. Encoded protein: CASSIKGHNTGELFF.

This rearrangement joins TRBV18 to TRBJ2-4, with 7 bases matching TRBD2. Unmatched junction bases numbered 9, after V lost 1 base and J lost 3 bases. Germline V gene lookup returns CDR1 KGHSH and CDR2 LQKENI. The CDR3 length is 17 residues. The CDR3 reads CASSPRPASGVKNIQYF. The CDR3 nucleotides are TGTGCCAGCTCACCACGGCCGGCTAGCGGTGTCAAAAACATTCAGTACTTC.

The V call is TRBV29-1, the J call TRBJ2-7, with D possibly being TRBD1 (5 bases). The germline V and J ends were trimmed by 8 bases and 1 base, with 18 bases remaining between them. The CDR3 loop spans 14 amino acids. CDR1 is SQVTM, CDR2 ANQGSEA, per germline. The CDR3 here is CSIRTLQDSYEQYF. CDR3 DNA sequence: TGCAGCATTAGGACCCTACAGGATTCCTACGAGCAGTACTTC.

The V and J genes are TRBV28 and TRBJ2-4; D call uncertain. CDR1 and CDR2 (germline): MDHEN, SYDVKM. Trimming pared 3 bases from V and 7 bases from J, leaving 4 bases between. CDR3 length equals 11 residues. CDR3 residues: CASSFLNIQYF. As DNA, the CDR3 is TGTGCCAGCAGTTTCTTGAACATTCAGTACTTC.

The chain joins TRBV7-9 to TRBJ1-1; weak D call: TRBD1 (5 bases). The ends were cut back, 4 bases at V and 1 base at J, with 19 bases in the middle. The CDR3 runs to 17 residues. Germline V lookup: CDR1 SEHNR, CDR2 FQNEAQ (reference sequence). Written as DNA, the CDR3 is TGTGCCAGCAGCTCGAATAGCGGGGGTGATTGGAACACTGAAGCTTTCTTT. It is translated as CASSSNSGGDWNTEAFF.

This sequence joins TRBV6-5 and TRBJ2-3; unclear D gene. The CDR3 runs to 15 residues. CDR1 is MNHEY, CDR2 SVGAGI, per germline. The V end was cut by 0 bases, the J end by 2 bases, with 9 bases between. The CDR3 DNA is TGTGCCAGCAGTTACTCCGTTCTAATCACAGATACGCAGTATTTT. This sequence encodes CASSYSVLITDTQYF.

CDR3 residues: CATGDSSSYEQYF. CDR3 sequence (DNA): TGTGCCACCGGAGACAGTAGCTCCTACGAGCAGTACTTC. The rearrangement links TRBV24-1 to TRBJ2-7, with D possibly being TRBD1 (5 bases). V was cut by 9 bases and J by 0 bases, with 11 bases left in between. Germline CDR1 and CDR2: KGHDR and SFDVKD. There are 13 residues in the CDR3.

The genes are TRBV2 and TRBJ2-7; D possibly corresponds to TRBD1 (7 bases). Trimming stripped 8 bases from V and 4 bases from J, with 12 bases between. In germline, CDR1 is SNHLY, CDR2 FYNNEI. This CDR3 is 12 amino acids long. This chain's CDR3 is CASAGGRYEQYF. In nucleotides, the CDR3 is TGTGCCAGCGCAGGGGGGCGTTACGAGCAGTACTTC.